Only a few counts were recorded for the clone carrying this T cell receptor (beta chain). The antigen is undetermined. Separate cDNA molecules each had unique molecular identifiers attached to them. TCRdb reprocessed the 5' RACE reads with MiXCR, giving one entry per CDR3 protein. The sample contains some 77,000 distinct CDR3 sequences, more than 10% of which appear only once. From germline, CDR1 is SQVTM and CDR2 ANQGSEA. CDR3 length: 12 residues. The sample belongs to a study of early T cells in non-severe SARS-CoV-2 infection. Overall study context: Bulk RNA from unsorted whole blood was sequenced; chains were unpaired. Study-wide results and limits: Comparison of clonotypes with VDJdb favored anti-spike CD8 responses while missing private and CD4 specificities.

The chain employs TRBV29-1 and TRBJ2-7, with D maybe TRBD1 (6 bases). Sequencing was performed on whole blood, taken at baseline. This TCR derives from an adult who was a healthcare worker with PCR-confirmed SARS-CoV-2 infection or an uninfected control (not recorded which). The donor label of this sample is uncertain. Here the CDR3 DNA reads TGCAGTGTGCGCCGGGACACATACGAGCAGTACTTC. Amino acids: CSVRRDTYEQYF.